The 18 T cell receptor beta chains in this list originate from one sample, sequenced in a study of blood T cell repertoires in COVID-19. TCRdb keeps only in-frame clones here, not all; method: immunoSEQ multiplex PCR. The sample lists over 150,000 clones; approximately 88% were seen once. The sequenced material came from peripheral blood. The source of these receptors is a man aged 18 to 29 with active or convalescent COVID-19.

J is TRBJ2-2 and V is TRBV14, with D maybe TRBD2 (5 bases). From germline, CDR1 is SGHDN and CDR2 FVKESK. Trimming left V 1 base short and J 4 bases short, with 19 bases between. The CDR3 covers 18 residues. DNA of the CDR3: TGTGCCAGCAGCCAAGCGTTATTTGGGAGTTTTGCCACCGGGGAGCTGTTTTTT. Protein sequence: CASSQALFGSFATGELFF.

V and J are TRBV2 and TRBJ2-7; TRBD1 might be the D (5 bases). The CDR3 covers 14 residues. CDR1 SNHLY and CDR2 FYNNEI come from the germline V gene. The V gene lost 5 bases and the J gene lost 2 bases, with 13 bases spanning the gap. The CDR3 region is CASSPREGAYEQYF. Here the CDR3 DNA reads TGTGCCAGCAGTCCCAGGGAAGGAGCCTACGAGCAGTACTTC.

This chain joins TRBV28 and TRBJ2-5; weak D call: TRBD1 (6 bases). V was pared by 6 bases and J by 0 bases, with 11 bases between. The CDR3 sequence is 14 residues long. CDR1 is MDHEN, CDR2 SYDVKM, per germline. CDR3: CASSQQGNQETQYF. CDR3 in DNA: TGTGCCAGCAGCCAACAGGGAAACCAAGAGACCCAGTACTTC.

The chain couples TRBV7-3 to TRBJ2-1; D not resolved. The CDR3 runs 12 residues. Trimming left V 5 bases short and J 6 bases short, with 8 bases between. Germline CDR1 is SGHTA and CDR2 is FQGTGA. Here the CDR3 DNA reads TGTGCCAGCAGCCCTCACGGCAATGAGCAGTTCTTC. This sequence encodes CASSPHGNEQFF.

The genes are TRBV7-3 and TRBJ1-1, with TRBD1 as a possible D gene (5 bases). Deletions cut 0 bases from V and 4 bases from J, with 12 bases between. Germline CDR1 and CDR2: SGHTA and FQGTGA. The CDR3 extends over 15 amino acids. CDR3 protein: CASSLTDRTSTEAFF. In DNA form, the CDR3 reads TGTGCCAGCAGCTTAACAGACAGAACAAGCACTGAAGCTTTCTTT.

This clone was detected a few times. The CDR3 is CASSDDRVGVNTGELFF. The DNA for the CDR3 is TGTGCCAGCAGTGATGACAGGGTGGGAGTTAACACCGGGGAGCTGTTTTTT. J is TRBJ2-2 and V is TRBV2, with TRBD1 matching 7 bases. The length of the CDR3 is 17 residues. Losses at the gene ends were 3 bases for V and 2 bases for J; bases not matched to a gene: 9. Germline V gene lookup returns CDR1 SNHLY and CDR2 FYNNEI. Complete variable domain (other parts from reference TRBV2 and TRBJ2-2): EPEVTQTPSHQVTQMGQEVILRCVPISNHLYFYWYRQILGQKVEFLVSFYNNEISEKSEIFDDQFSVERPDGSNFTLKIRSTKLEDSAMYFCASSDDRVGVNTGELFFGEGSRLTVL.

V gene TRBV18 combines with J gene TRBJ1-2; D ambiguous. V was cut by 3 bases and J by 8 bases, with 13 bases left in between. CDR1 KGHSH and CDR2 LQKENI come from the germline V gene. CDR3 size: 13 residues. The CDR3 is CASSPRQVEGYTF. In nucleotides, the CDR3 is TGTGCCAGCTCACCTCGGCAGGTAGAGGGCTACACCTTC.

The chain couples TRBV27 to TRBJ1-4; weak D call: TRBD1 (6 bases). Germline CDR1 is MNHEY and CDR2 is SMNVEV (reference sequence). This CDR3 has 15 amino acids. V was cut by 4 bases and J by 4 bases, with 13 bases left in between. The DNA of the CDR3 is TGTGCCAGCAGTTCCCATAGCAGGGGTAATGAAAAACTGTTTTTT. Its translation: CASSSHSRGNEKLFF.

The genes are TRBV5-1 and TRBJ1-1; no firm D call. The CDR3 length is 15 residues. Trimming removed 0 bases at V and 7 bases at J, with 16 bases between. Germline V gene data show CDR1 as SGHRS and CDR2 as YFSETQ. CDR3 nucleotides: TGCGCCAGCAGCTTGGCTCCGGGGTCCGAAATTGAAGCTTTCTTT. It codes for CASSLAPGSEIEAFF.

V and J are TRBV5-1 and TRBJ1-2, with 10 positions matching TRBD1. Per the germline V gene, CDR1 is SGHRS and CDR2 is YFSETQ. The CDR3 is made up of 14 amino acids. With V trimmed by 0 bases and J by 7 bases, 3 bases remained unmatched. CDR3 coding DNA: TGCGCCAGCAGCTTGGGACAGGGGGCAGGTGGCTACACCTTC. Its protein is CASSLGQGAGGYTF.

J is TRBJ2-7 and V is TRBV6-6, with D perhaps matching TRBD1 (6 bases). V lost 5 bases to trimming and J lost 0 bases, with 17 bases between them. CDR1 is MNHNY and CDR2 is SVGAGI in the germline V gene (reference sequence). There are 16 residues in the CDR3. CDR3 residues: CASSRFRQESSYEQYF. CDR3 coding DNA: TGTGCCAGCAGTCGATTCCGACAGGAGAGCTCCTACGAGCAGTACTTC.

The chain links TRBV6-4 to TRBJ2-3; 16 positions match TRBD2. J lost 1 base, V lost 3 bases, and 1 base had no gene match. Germline V lookup: CDR1 MRHNA, CDR2 SNTAGT. This CDR3 comprises 17 residues. The CDR3 is CASSEGTSGGGTDTQYF. The DNA for the CDR3 is TGTGCCAGCAGTGAAGGGACTAGCGGGGGGGGCACAGATACGCAGTATTTT.

This clone has a handful of counts. The same CDR3 can be traced to other DNA sequences in this sample. The chain carries TRBV4-2 and TRBJ1-1; no clear D. The CDR3 runs 15 residues. Per the germline V gene, CDR1 is LGHNA and CDR2 is YNFKEQ. Trimming stripped 3 bases from V and 0 bases from J, with 11 bases between. CDR3 in DNA: TGTGCCAGCAGCCAGCCAGGCCAGATGAACACTGAAGCTTTCTTT. Translation: CASSQPGQMNTEAFF.

This clone was seen a few times. The chain links TRBV7-3 to TRBJ2-7; 9 nucleotides line up with TRBD2. This CDR3 is built from 15 residues. V gave up 0 bases and J gave up 6 bases; unmatched junction bases: 6. The germline V gene has CDR1 SGHTA and CDR2 FQGTGA. The CDR3 nucleotides are TGTGCCAGCAGCTTAACTAGCGGGAGCCTAGCCGAGCAGTACTTC. Protein: CASSLTSGSLAEQYF.

The chain carries TRBV6-5 and TRBJ2-1, with 7 bases fitting TRBD2. This CDR3 comprises 13 residues. V gave up 7 bases and J gave up 2 bases; unmatched junction bases: 2. Germline assignment: CDR1 MNHEY and CDR2 SVGAGI. The CDR3 reads CASTAGAYNEQFF. As DNA, the CDR3 is TGTGCCAGCACGGCGGGAGCCTACAATGAGCAGTTCTTC.

The chain joins TRBV6-5 to TRBJ2-7; tentative D call: TRBD1 (5 bases). Trimming shortened V by 0 bases and J by 0 bases, and 9 bases separated the two germline ends. The CDR3 is 15 amino acids. From germline, CDR1 is MNHEY and CDR2 SVGAGI. The chain's CDR3 is CASSYSQDTSYEQYF. In DNA, the CDR3 is TGTGCCAGCAGTTACTCACAGGACACCTCCTACGAGCAGTACTTC.

The chain links TRBV2 to TRBJ2-1, with 13 bases that match TRBD2. Trimming removed 6 bases from V and 8 bases from J; junction bases left unmatched: 13. The CDR3 spans 17 residues. Germline CDR1 is SNHLY and CDR2 is FYNNEI. Here the CDR3 DNA reads TGTGCCAGCAGGAGTGGACTGGGGACTAGCGGGATAGATGAGCAGTTCTTC. Amino acids: CASRSGLGTSGIDEQFF.

This clone was picked up one time. The CDR3: CASRAAGYGYTF. In nucleotides, the CDR3 is TGTGCCAGTAGGGCCGCTGGCTATGGCTACACCTTC. J is TRBJ1-2 and V is TRBV19; D not certain. The germline CDR1 and CDR2 sequences are LNHDA and SQIVND (reference sequence). The CDR3 consists of 12 residues. V lost 6 bases and J 4 bases, leaving 9 bases between the germline ends.